These T cell receptor beta chains were read from a single sample in a study of blood T cell repertoires in COVID-19. Libraries were prepared by immunoSEQ multiplex PCR; TCRdb keeps only in-frame clonotypes and omits some of them. The profile shows approximately 390,000 clones, roughly 87% of them singletons. The specimen sequenced was PBMCs or T cells enriched from blood (not recorded which). Source of these receptors: a woman aged 40-49 years with acute COVID-19. Each CDR3 is given with its conserved first and last residue. D genes are given only for firm matches. Clone size appears in some rows only: once, few, many, or a class for an expanded clone.

>.|TRBD2|TRBV2|TRBJ2-7
CASSDSGGAAEQYF
TGTGCCAGCAGTGATAGCGGGGGGGCCGCCGAGCAGTACTTC
>.|.|TRBV21-1|TRBJ2-7
CASPSTVFYEQYF
TGTGCCAGCCCCTCGACAGTCTTCTACGAGCAGTACTTC
>.|.|TRBV30|TRBJ1-4
CAWSANEKLFF
TGTGCCTGGAGCGCTAATGAAAAACTGTTTTTT
>.|.|TRBV10-3|TRBJ2-4
CAISGLAKNIQYF
TGTGCCATCAGTGGGCTAGCGAAAAACATTCAGTACTTC
>.|.|TRBV5-1|TRBJ1-1
CASSLGYRDTEAFF
TGCGCCAGCAGCTTGGGCTATCGGGACACTGAAGCTTTCTTT
>.|.|TRBV21-1|TRBJ1-1
CASSKGEELNTEAFF
TGTGCCAGCAGCAAAGGTGAGGAACTGAACACTGAAGCTTTCTTT
>.|TRBD1|TRBV11-3|TRBJ1-6
CASSSGTGDSPLHF
TGTGCCAGCAGCTCCGGGACAGGGGATTCACCCCTCCACTTT
>.|.|TRBV9|TRBJ2-3
CASSVGQGLTDTQYF
TGTGCCAGCAGCGTAGGGCAGGGACTCACAGATACGCAGTATTTT
>.|.|TRBV5-1|TRBJ1-2
CASSLKQGNVGYTF
TGCGCCAGCAGCTTGAAACAGGGCAATGTGGGCTACACCTTC
>.|.|TRBV12-5|TRBJ1-4
CASAPIGRVGEKLFF
TGTGCTAGTGCCCCCATTGGGAGGGTGGGAGAAAAACTGTTTTTT
>.|TRBD1|TRBV2|TRBJ2-7
CASKTGPSSYEQYF
TGTGCCAGCAAGACAGGGCCAAGCTCCTACGAGCAGTACTTC
>.|.|TRBV7-9|TRBJ1-1
CASSLDRVPEAFF
TGTGCCAGCAGCTTAGACAGGGTCCCTGAAGCTTTCTTT
>.|TRBD2|TRBV5-1|TRBJ2-1
CASSIDGGGSYNEQFF
TGCGCCAGCAGCATCGATGGCGGGGGATCATACAATGAGCAGTTCTTC
>.|TRBD2|TRBV5-1|TRBJ2-1
CASAGSGTSGGAGYNEQFF
TGCGCCAGCGCCGGATCCGGGACTAGCGGGGGGGCCGGTTACAATGAGCAGTTCTTC
>.|.|TRBV6-5|TRBJ1-5
CASSRGLNSNQPQHF
TGTGCCAGCAGTAGGGGGTTGAATAGCAATCAGCCCCAGCATTTT
>.|.|TRBV2|TRBJ1-1
CASSEGTASMNTEAFF
TGTGCCAGCAGTGAAGGGACAGCCTCCATGAACACTGAAGCTTTCTTT
>.|.|TRBV3-1/TRBV3-2|TRBJ2-5
CASSHPGGTQYF
TGTGCCAGCAGCCATCCCGGGGGGACCCAGTACTTC
>.|TRBD1|TRBV18|TRBJ2-1
CASSLGQGYEQFF
TGTGCCAGCTCCCTCGGACAGGGGTATGAGCAGTTCTTC
>.|TRBD1|TRBV11-2|TRBJ2-2
CASSDPPGQLNTGELFF
TGTGCCAGCAGCGACCCCCCGGGACAGTTGAACACCGGGGAGCTGTTTTTT
>.|TRBD1|TRBV24-1|TRBJ1-2
CATSDRTGEAYGYTF
TGTGCCACCAGTGATCGGACAGGGGAAGCCTATGGCTACACCTTC
>.|.|TRBV4-1|TRBJ1-2
CASSQDIDSNYGYTF
TGCGCCAGCAGCCAAGATATAGACTCTAACTATGGCTACACCTTC
>.|.|TRBV30|TRBJ1-5
CAWSVSPINQPQHF
TGTGCCTGGAGTGTAAGTCCTATTAATCAGCCCCAGCATTTT
>.|.|TRBV24-1|TRBJ1-2
CATSQDSNYGYTF
TGTGCCACCAGCCAGGACAGTAACTATGGCTACACCTTC
>.|.|TRBV5-1|TRBJ1-4
CASSLSLGNEKLFF
TGCGCCAGCAGCTTGAGTCTCGGGAATGAAAAACTGTTTTTT
>.|TRBD1|TRBV6-6|TRBJ1-1
CASTISRTGEAFF
TGTGCCAGCACTATATCAAGGACAGGAGAAGCTTTCTTT
>.|TRBD1|TRBV5-1|TRBJ1-1
CASSDAQGDFRTEAFF
TGCGCCAGCAGTGATGCGCAGGGGGATTTTCGTACTGAAGCTTTCTTT
>.|.|TRBV10-1|TRBJ1-2
CASSGDGWDGYTF
TGCGCCAGCAGCGGAGACGGCTGGGATGGCTACACCTTC
>few|.|TRBV11-3|TRBJ2-2
CASSLDPTGELFF
TGTGCCAGCAGCTTAGACCCGACCGGGGAGCTGTTTTTT
>.|TRBD1|TRBV5-1|TRBJ1-2
CASSLVTGTGGNYGYTF
TGCGCCAGCAGCTTGGTCACCGGGACAGGGGGGAACTATGGCTACACCTTC
>once|TRBD1|TRBV12-3/TRBV12-4|TRBJ1-2
CASRTGNYGYTF
TGTGCCAGCAGGACAGGGAACTATGGCTACACCTTC
>once|TRBD1|TRBV19|TRBJ1-5
CASSIDRQGQPQHF
TGTGCCAGTAGTATAGATCGACAGGGCCAGCCCCAGCATTTT
>.|.|TRBV6-5|TRBJ1-2
CASTESAGESGYTF
TGTGCCAGCACCGAATCCGCGGGGGAGAGTGGCTACACCTTC
>.|TRBD2|TRBV4-1|TRBJ2-1
CASSQVGISGGARFF
TGCGCCAGCAGCCAAGTAGGGATTAGCGGGGGGGCCCGGTTCTTC
>.|.|TRBV12-2|TRBJ1-1
CASRLRQTTEAFF
TGTGCAAGTCGCTTACGGCAGACAACTGAAGCTTTCTTT
>.|TRBD2|TRBV9|TRBJ2-3
CASSLSGGTSATDTQYF
TGTGCCAGCAGCCTGAGCGGGGGGACTAGCGCCACAGATACGCAGTATTTT
>.|.|TRBV29-1|TRBJ2-7
CSVESETGYEQYF
TGCAGCGTTGAGTCGGAAACGGGCTACGAGCAGTACTTC
>.|TRBD1|TRBV4-1|TRBJ1-2
CASSQVGTGGHYGYTF
TGCGCCAGCAGCCAAGTTGGGACAGGGGGCCACTATGGCTACACCTTC
>.|.|TRBV7-9|TRBJ2-3
CASSLGVSDTQYF
TGTGCCAGCAGCTTAGGTGTCTCAGATACGCAGTATTTT
>.|.|TRBV12-3/TRBV12-4|TRBJ1-2
CASSLSGDYGYTF
TGTGCCAGCAGTTTATCGGGAGACTATGGCTACACCTTC
>.|.|TRBV5-1|TRBJ1-1
CASSSDPGTPTEAFF
TGCGCCAGCAGCTCAGACCCCGGGACTCCCACTGAAGCTTTCTTT
>.|TRBD2|TRBV7-2|TRBJ2-3
CASSLEAGASTDTQYF
TGTGCCAGCAGCTTAGAAGCGGGGGCTAGCACAGATACGCAGTATTTT
>.|TRBD1|TRBV5-8|TRBJ1-2
CASSALQGTGFDGYTF
TGTGCCAGCAGCGCGCTGCAAGGGACAGGGTTTGATGGCTACACCTTC
>.|.|TRBV18|TRBJ1-6
CASSPIGQSASPLHF
TGTGCCAGCTCACCTATAGGACAGTCCGCTTCACCCCTCCACTTT
>.|TRBD2|TRBV4-1|TRBJ2-5
CASSQVLAGKETQYF
TGCGCCAGCAGCCAAGTTTTAGCGGGGAAAGAGACCCAGTACTTC
>.|.|TRBV5-1|TRBJ2-2
CASSLNTGELFF
TGCGCCAGCAGCCTCAACACCGGGGAGCTGTTTTTT
>few|.|TRBV5-4|TRBJ1-1
CASSFSGGSTEAFF
TGTGCCAGCAGCTTCAGCGGGGGTAGCACTGAAGCTTTCTTT
>.|.|TRBV7-9|TRBJ1-1
CASSPGQLEAFF
TGTGCCAGCAGCCCCGGACAGCTTGAAGCTTTCTTT
>.|TRBD2|TRBV19|TRBJ2-3
CASSHLLAATDTQYF
TGTGCCAGTAGTCACCTACTAGCGGCGACAGATACGCAGTATTTT
>.|TRBD1|TRBV19|TRBJ2-7
CASSNPGQRPYEQYF
TGTGCCAGTAGTAACCCGGGACAGAGGCCCTACGAGCAGTACTTC
>.|.|TRBV20-1|TRBJ1-1
CSVYVNTEAFF
TGCAGTGTCTACGTGAACACTGAAGCTTTCTTT
>.|.|TRBV2|TRBJ1-2
CASKPGRAYNYGYTF
TGTGCCAGCAAACCGGGCAGGGCCTATAACTATGGCTACACCTTC
>.|.|TRBV29-1|TRBJ1-2
CSVRTPETGANYGYTF
TGCAGCGTACGAACCCCCGAGACAGGTGCTAACTATGGCTACACCTTC
>.|TRBD1|TRBV12-3/TRBV12-4|TRBJ1-2
CASSRDRDYGYTF
TGTGCCAGCAGCCGGGACAGGGACTATGGCTACACCTTC